A single sample is the source of the 3 T cell receptor beta chains below, sequenced in a study of CD4+ T cells in melanoma. The assay was immunoSEQ multiplex PCR, and TCRdb's table has in-frame clones only and misses some. The data show about 140,000 clones, around 90% seen once. The receptors were sampled from a human donor with melanoma.

The chain is built from TRBV7-3 and TRBJ2-1; perhaps TRBD1 as D (6 bases). There are 12 residues in the CDR3. Germline CDR1 and CDR2: SGHTA and FQGTGA. V was shortened by 3 bases and J by 7 bases, with 7 bases between the two germline ends. The CDR3 here is CASSFQGNEQFF. The DNA of the CDR3 is TGTGCCAGCAGCTTTCAGGGGAATGAGCAGTTCTTC.

The chain joins TRBV30 to TRBJ2-5; D is unresolved. Germline V lookup: CDR1 GTSNPN, CDR2 SVGIG (reference sequence). Trimming pared 3 bases from V and 2 bases from J, leaving 25 bases between. This CDR3 has 18 amino acids. Written as DNA, the CDR3 is TGTGCCTGGAGCTCTTTCGGACGTGGTGGCTTGGGGCAAGAGACCCAGTACTTC. Translation: CAWSSFGRGGLGQETQYF. The complete variable domain, with remaining parts taken from reference TRBV30 and TRBJ2-5, reads SQTIHQWPATLVQPVGSPLSLECTVEGTSNPNLYWYRQAAGRGLQLLFYSVGIGQISSEVPQNLSASRPQDRQFILSSKKLLLSDSGFYLCAWSSFGRGGLGQETQYFGPGTRLLVL.

The V call is TRBV9, the J call TRBJ2-7; D call uncertain. The CDR3 loop spans 16 amino acids. The V end lost 0 bases, the J end lost 6 bases, and 19 bases lay between the germline ends. Germline CDR1 and CDR2: SGDLS and YYNGEE. CDR3 residues: CASSVGLYEPDCEQYF. The CDR3 DNA is TGTGCCAGCAGCGTAGGGTTATATGAACCTGATTGCGAGCAGTACTTC.